The 25 T cell receptor beta chains below were found in one sample sequenced in a study of blood T cell repertoires in COVID-19 (dated by TCRdb to 2019 to 2021). Receptors were amplified or captured by the immunoSEQ multiplex PCR assay. TCRdb's version of the immuneACCESS table is confined to in-frame rearrangements and falls short of the full clone set. An unresolved V gene accounts for under half of the shortfall where checked; the remainder is of unknown origin. For this sample the table gives about 83,000 clones, of which approximately 80% were detected only once. The ten largest make up around 15% of the sample. Sequenced sample: peripheral blood. These TCRs come from a woman older than 75 with acute or convalescent COVID-19.

The gene calls are TRBV5-1 and TRBJ1-1; weak D call: TRBD1 (5 bases). Trimming cost V 4 bases and J 8 bases, with 12 bases left between them. The CDR3 runs 12 residues. Germline lookup yields CDR1 SGHRS and CDR2 YFSETQ. DNA for the CDR3: TGCGCCAGCAGCATCCGGGACTCAGAAGCTTTCTTT. Translated, it gives CASSIRDSEAFF.

A word on this clone: Relative to the germline gene, one junction end is altered; a read error may explain this. The genes are TRBV7-2 and TRBJ2-4, with D perhaps TRBD2 (5 bases). This CDR3 is built from 16 residues. Germline-derived CDR1 and CDR2 are SGHTA and FQGNSA. The CDR3, as DNA: TGTGCCAGCAGATTAGATGCAGGACTAGCCAAAAACATTCAGTACTTC. It is translated as CASRLDAGLAKNIQYF.

The chain couples TRBV10-1 to TRBJ2-2; 8 nucleotides match TRBD2. The trim removed 6 bases at V and 7 bases at J, leaving 7 bases unmatched. The CDR3 consists of 14 residues. Per the germline V gene, CDR1 is WNHNN and CDR2 is SYGVQD (reference sequence). CDR3 sequence: CASSRSGGIGELFF. As DNA, the CDR3 is TGCGCCAGCAGCCGAAGCGGGGGAATCGGGGAGCTGTTTTTT.

This chain connects TRBV6-5 to TRBJ1-3; 9 nucleotides agree with TRBD1. Germline CDR1 reads MNHEY; CDR2 reads SVGAGI. V lost 5 bases, J lost 2 bases, and 1 base stayed unmatched. This CDR3 has 14 residues. DNA for the CDR3: TGTGCCAGCAGTCGGGACAGGGCTGGAAACACCATATATTTT. It specifies CASSRDRAGNTIYF.

This chain uses TRBV19 with TRBJ1-3; D is perhaps TRBD1 (5 bases). Germline CDR1 and CDR2: LNHDA and SQIVND (reference sequence). V was shortened by 8 bases and J by 9 bases, with 14 bases between the two germline ends. The CDR3 loop spans 12 amino acids. The CDR3 loop is CASGITGVTIYF. CDR3 DNA: TGTGCCAGTGGGATAACAGGCGTCACCATATATTTT.

V is TRBV18 and J is TRBJ1-1; D may be TRBD1 (6 bases). CDR3 length equals 13 residues. CDR1 is KGHSH, CDR2 LQKENI, per germline. Between the trimmed V and J ends, which lost 2 bases and 4 bases, there was a span of 8 bases. CDR3 bases: TGTGCCAGCTCACCAAGGGGGATCACTGAAGCTTTCTTT. Translation gives CASSPRGITEAFF.

J is TRBJ1-2 and V is TRBV6-1; no clear D gene. With 2 bases removed from V and 11 bases from J, the gap between germline ends came to 9 bases. This CDR3 is 11 amino acids long. CDR1 and CDR2 from the germline V gene are MNHNS and SASEGT. CDR3 bases: TGTGCCAGCAGTGAAATGGGCTTTTACACCTTC. It codes for CASSEMGFYTF.

This clone was observed a single time. V and J are TRBV2 and TRBJ1-2; D is unclear. CDR3 length: 13 residues. The germline V and J ends were trimmed by 3 bases and 7 bases, with 12 bases remaining between them. Germline V gene sequence: CDR1 SNHLY, CDR2 FYNNEI. CDR3 DNA: TGTGCCAGCAGTGACGTGGGCGCGGGTGGCTACACCTTC. Translation: CASSDVGAGGYTF.

The chain carries TRBV6-6 and TRBJ2-7, with 8 nucleotides matching TRBD2. Trimming cost V 6 bases and J 3 bases; bases outside gene matches: 10. CDR1 MNHNY and CDR2 SVGAGI come from the germline V gene (reference sequence). The CDR3 consists of 15 residues. The CDR3 DNA sequence: TGTGCCAGCAGCTCCGGGACTAGTACCATCTACGAGCAGTACTTC. Translating it yields CASSSGTSTIYEQYF.

This clone was seen only once. The rearrangement uses TRBV11-3 and TRBJ1-2, with a weak D call TRBD1 (6 bases). The CDR3 runs to 18 residues. In germline, CDR1 is SGHNT, CDR2 YENEEA. The ends were cut back, 4 bases at V and 5 bases at J, with 26 bases in the middle. CDR3 amino acids: CASSSQGPRLAGEYGYTF. The CDR3 coding sequence is TGTGCCAGCAGCTCTCAGGGGCCCCGCCTGGCTGGGGAGTATGGCTACACCTTC.

The rearrangement links TRBV15 to TRBJ2-7; TRBD1 is a possible D gene (6 bases). CDR1 and CDR2 (germline): LNHNV, YYDKDF (reference sequence). The CDR3 covers 18 residues. The ends were cut back, 1 base at V and 2 bases at J, with 21 bases in the middle. CDR3 residues: CATSRVPTQGRGPYEQYF. In DNA form, the CDR3 reads TGTGCCACCAGCAGAGTGCCTACCCAGGGGCGTGGGCCCTACGAGCAGTACTTC.

This chain joins TRBV5-6 and TRBJ1-3; no reliable D call. The germline V gene has CDR1 SGHDT and CDR2 YYEEEE. Trimming took 0 bases from V and 4 from J, leaving 14 bases between them. CDR3 length: 16 amino acids. CDR3 amino acids: CASSLGSGSRGNTIYF. The CDR3 DNA follows: TGTGCCAGCAGCTTGGGTTCGGGATCAAGGGGAAACACCATATATTTT.

This sequence joins TRBV28 and TRBJ1-4; the match to TRBD1 covers 7 bases. Germline V CDR1 and CDR2: MDHEN, SYDVKM. The CDR3 spans 14 residues. The junction had 5 bases not matched to a gene; V was cut back by 7 bases and J by 3 bases. In DNA, the CDR3 is TGTGCCAGCAACGACAGGGCGGCTAATGAAAAACTGTTTTTT. Protein product: CASNDRAANEKLFF.

This clone was seen just once. V gene TRBV7-9 combines with J gene TRBJ1-5; tentatively, D is TRBD1 (5 bases). Germline CDR1 and CDR2: SEHNR and FQNEAQ (reference sequence). The V end lost 1 base, the J end lost 2 bases, and 9 bases lay between the germline ends. CDR3 length equals 15 residues. CDR3 DNA: TGTGCCAGCAGCTTAGGGATAGGGGGCAATCAGCCCCAGCATTTT. As protein: CASSLGIGGNQPQHF. The full variable domain, rest sourced from reference TRBV7-9 and TRBJ1-5, is DTGVSQNPRHKITKRGQNVTFRCDPISEHNRLYWYRQTLGQGPEFLTYFQNEAQLEKSRLLSDRFSAERPKGSFSTLEIQRTEQGDSAMYLCASSLGIGGNQPQHFGDGTRLSIL.

The rearrangement uses TRBV7-8 and TRBJ2-5; 12 bases agree with TRBD1. Per germline, CDR1 SGHVS and CDR2 FQNEAQ. Trimming cost V 4 bases and J 4 bases; bases outside gene matches: 4. This CDR3 is 15 amino acids long. The CDR3 region has the DNA TGTGCCAGCAGCTCAGGGACAGGGGGCCGAGAGACCCAGTACTTC. Its translation: CASSSGTGGRETQYF.

V is TRBV18 and J is TRBJ1-1, with 7 positions matching TRBD1. The length of the CDR3 is 15 residues. V was clipped by 6 bases and J by 5 bases; unmatched bases: 12. Germline V gene lookup returns CDR1 KGHSH and CDR2 LQKENI. The CDR3 reads CASSQEKGAWTEAFF. The CDR3 DNA reads TGTGCCAGCTCGCAAGAGAAGGGGGCTTGGACTGAAGCTTTCTTT.

The chain links TRBV10-1 to TRBJ1-1; D might be TRBD1 (6 bases). Trimming took off 2 bases at V and 4 bases at J, with 20 bases between the two ends. Germline CDR1 is WNHNN and CDR2 is SYGVQD (reference sequence). This CDR3 has 17 amino acids. As DNA, the CDR3 is TGCGCCAGCAGTGAGACATCACGAGGGGGAAGGAGCACTGAAGCTTTCTTT. Protein sequence: CASSETSRGGRSTEAFF.

The V call is TRBV7-2, the J call TRBJ1-1; possibly TRBD1 for D (6 bases). Germline assignment: CDR1 SGHTA and CDR2 FQGNSA. This CDR3 spans 15 amino acids. V lost 2 bases, J lost 5 bases, and 15 bases lay in between. CDR3 sequence: CASSLLTGAGTEAFF. CDR3 nucleotide sequence: TGTGCCAGCAGCTTATTGACAGGAGCGGGGACTGAAGCTTTCTTT.

J is TRBJ2-7 and V is TRBV3-1 (or the pseudogene TRBV3-2); tentatively, D is TRBD2 (6 bases). Trimming pared 1 base from V and 6 bases from J, leaving 7 bases between. Germline V gene lookup returns CDR1 LGHDT and CDR2 YNNKEL (reference sequence). The CDR3 is 12 amino acids. The CDR3 DNA is TGTGCCAGCAGCCAAGCGGGGGTCGAGCAGTACTTC. The encoded protein is CASSQAGVEQYF.

V usage is TRBV3-1 (or the pseudogene TRBV3-2) and J usage is TRBJ1-2; 9 bases match TRBD1. V lost 3 bases and J lost 7; bases outside the gene matches: 9. The CDR3 sequence is 15 residues long. The germline gives CDR1 LGHDT, CDR2 YNNKEL (reference sequence). Here the CDR3 reads CASSQETGGSVGYTF. The DNA of the CDR3 is TGTGCCAGCAGCCAGGAGACAGGGGGATCGGTTGGCTACACCTTC.

This rearrangement joins TRBV18 to TRBJ2-1; 13 nucleotides align to TRBD2. Germline CDR1 and CDR2: KGHSH and LQKENI. V trimming: 0 bases; J trimming: 1 base; junction bases outside the gene matches: 9. The CDR3 is 20 residues long. Here the CDR3 reads CASSPPTSGGPRGSYNEQFF. In nucleotides, the CDR3 is TGTGCCAGCTCACCACCGACTAGCGGGGGGCCAAGGGGGTCCTACAATGAGCAGTTCTTC. Full variable domain (missing parts from reference TRBV18 and TRBJ2-1): NAGVMQNPRHLVRRRGQEARLRCSPMKGHSHVYWYRQLPEEGLKFMVYLQKENIIDESGMPKERFSAEFPKEGPSILRIQQVVRGDSAAYFCASSPPTSGGPRGSYNEQFFGPGTRLTVL.

J is TRBJ2-4 and V is TRBV5-1; the D gene is possibly TRBD2 (5 bases). CDR3 length equals 14 residues. V was clipped by 5 bases and J by 0 bases, with 9 bases between them. CDR1 SGHRS and CDR2 YFSETQ come from the germline V gene. This CDR3 is CASRRETAKNIQYF. In DNA form, the CDR3 reads TGCGCCAGCAGGAGGGAGACAGCCAAAAACATTCAGTACTTC.

This chain links TRBV11-3 with TRBJ1-3; D is perhaps TRBD1 (5 bases). Trimming pared 4 bases from V and 0 bases from J, leaving 7 bases between. Germline CDR1 is SGHNT and CDR2 is YENEEA. This CDR3 comprises 14 residues. The CDR3 here is CASSSDSSGNTIYF. DNA for the CDR3: TGTGCCAGCAGCTCCGACAGCTCTGGAAACACCATATATTTT.

The CDR3 sequence: CASSLAPGEGYTF. DNA of the CDR3: TGTGCCAGCAGTTTAGCCCCAGGGGAAGGCTACACCTTC. This chain uses TRBV27 with TRBJ1-2; D is perhaps TRBD1 (6 bases). There are 13 residues in the CDR3. Germline V gives CDR1 MNHEY, CDR2 SMNVEV (reference sequence). V was trimmed by 2 bases and J by 8 bases, leaving 12 bases between them.

This clone came up once. The chain is built from TRBV21-1 and TRBJ1-3. TRBV21-1 is assigned pseudogene status. The CDR3 sequence is 19 residues long. The chain's CDR3 is CASSKVYQRWSRSGNTIYF. The CDR3 nucleotides are TGTGCCAGCAGCAAAGTATACCAACGTTGGTCGCGCTCTGGAAACACCATATATTTT.